These 4 T cell receptor beta chains share one sample of origin, sequenced in a study of OX40 agonist ivuxolimab in advanced cancers. The protocol was immunoSEQ multiplex PCR, while the TCRdb copy is restricted to in-frame clones and leaves out a portion. Altogether some 66,000 clones are present, approximately 88% being singletons, with the ten largest covering around 0.56%. The source material was CD4+ or CD8+ T cells sorted from blood, sampled in a trial of the OX40 agonist ivuxolimab. These receptors all come from an adult with an advanced solid tumor such as melanoma, head and neck, liver or kidney cancer.

The chain recombines TRBV5-6 with TRBJ1-2; unclear D gene. This CDR3 is built from 12 residues. The V gene's germline CDR1 is SGHDT and CDR2 YYEEEE. The V gene lost 3 bases and the J gene lost 7 bases, with 10 bases spanning the gap. The CDR3 spells CASSSRTGGYTF. CDR3 sequence (DNA): TGTGCCAGCAGCTCCCGAACTGGTGGCTACACCTTC.

This chain links TRBV5-1 with TRBJ1-2, with D possibly matching TRBD1 (5 bases). The CDR3 consists of 18 residues. Trimming stripped 3 bases from V and 0 bases from J, with 21 bases between. Germline CDR1 SGHRS, CDR2 YFSETQ. The CDR3 region has the DNA TGCGCCAGCAGCTCCGAAGGCGGTGGGACTGCACCTAACTATGGCTACACCTTC. Protein sequence: CASSSEGGGTAPNYGYTF.

The chain carries TRBV2 and TRBJ2-6, with D possibly called TRBD1 or TRBD2 (6 bases each). The V and J ends lost 1 base and 0 bases respectively, with 13 bases between them. CDR1 and CDR2 (germline): SNHLY, FYNNEI. The CDR3 spans 18 residues. CDR3 bases: TGTGCCAGCAGTGAAGGGATTGGGGGGCGCTCTGGGGCCAACGTCCTGACTTTC. It codes for CASSEGIGGRSGANVLTF. Looking up the rest from reference TRBV2 and TRBJ2-6 gives the full variable domain: EPEVTQTPSHQVTQMGQEVILRCVPISNHLYFYWYRQILGQKVEFLVSFYNNEISEKSEIFDDQFSVERPDGSNFTLKIRSTKLEDSAMYFCASSEGIGGRSGANVLTFGAGSRLTVL.

The CDR3 loop reads CASSLERSNYGYTF. DNA of the CDR3: TGTGCCAGCAGCTTAGAAAGGTCTAACTATGGCTACACCTTC. V and J are TRBV7-2 and TRBJ1-2; D call uncertain. V lost 1 base and J lost 0, with 6 bases in between. This CDR3 spans 14 amino acids. Germline-derived CDR1 and CDR2 are SGHTA and FQGNSA. The full variable domain, rest sourced from reference TRBV7-2 and TRBJ1-2, is GAGVSQSPSNKVTEKGKDVELRCDPISGHTALYWYRQSLGQGLEFLIYFQGNSAPDKSGLPSDRFSAERTGGSVSTLTIQRTQQEDSAVYLCASSLERSNYGYTFGSGTRLTVV.